The 22 T cell receptor beta chains below come from one sample, sequenced in a study of T cell responses to AZD1222 COVID-19 vaccine. Produced via immunoSEQ multiplex PCR; TCRdb's table is partial and in-frame only. This table holds over 130,000 clones, around 95% found once. The source was peripheral blood, collected on day 0 of AZD1222 vaccination. These receptors came from an adult in good health.

This clone was found a few times. J is TRBJ2-7 and V is TRBV7-9; 8 bases line up with TRBD2. CDR3 length equals 17 residues. J lost 3 bases, V lost 0 bases, and 10 bases had no gene match. Per germline, CDR1 SEHNR and CDR2 FQNEAQ (reference sequence). CDR3 protein: CASSLARPSGRNYEQYV. The CDR3 bases are TGTGCCAGCAGCTTAGCGCGGCCTAGCGGGCGAAACTACGAGCAGTACGTC.

This clone was detected only once. The chain has TRBV13 and TRBJ2-7; D possibly corresponds to TRBD1 (6 bases). V was trimmed by 1 base and J by 6 bases, leaving 13 bases between them. CDR1 PRHDT and CDR2 FYEKMQ come from the germline V gene (reference sequence). The CDR3 totals 14 residues. CDR3 in amino acids: CASSLVNGQFEQYV. In nucleotides, the CDR3 is TGTGCCAGCAGCTTAGTGAACGGACAGTTCGAGCAGTACGTC.

The chain uses TRBV15 and TRBJ2-5; TRBD1 aligns across 9 bases. Germline loops: CDR1 LNHNV, CDR2 YYDKDF (reference sequence). The CDR3 covers 16 residues. J gave up 5 bases and V 5 bases, and 12 bases lay outside the gene matches. Written as DNA, the CDR3 is TGTGCCACCAGCGGCCCGCCGGGGACAGGGTTGGAGACCCAGTACTTC. Encoded protein: CATSGPPGTGLETQYF.

V gene TRBV6-1 combines with J gene TRBJ2-3, with unresolved D. The length of the CDR3 is 15 residues. Germline V gene data show CDR1 as MNHNS and CDR2 as SASEGT. V lost 2 bases, J lost 1 base, and 10 bases lay in between. CDR3 sequence reads: CASSESLRRTDTQYF. CDR3 bases: TGTGCCAGCAGTGAATCACTGAGACGCACAGATACGCAGTATTTT.

This chain joins TRBV30 and TRBJ1-4, with a possible D match to TRBD1 (6 bases). Germline V lookup: CDR1 GTSNPN, CDR2 SVGIG (reference sequence). V dropped 3 bases and J dropped 6 bases, with 14 bases sitting between them. CDR3 length equals 14 residues. CDR3 in DNA: TGTGCCTGGAGGTATGGGGGGCTCGATGAAAAACTGTTTTTT. Amino acids: CAWRYGGLDEKLFF.

This chain joins TRBV5-1 and TRBJ2-1; D is unclear. Germline-derived CDR1 and CDR2 are SGHRS and YFSETQ. The CDR3 loop spans 14 amino acids. The V end was cut by 0 bases, the J end by 3 bases, with 7 bases between. CDR3 region: CASSLVGGYNEQFF. CDR3 in DNA: TGCGCCAGCAGCTTGGTTGGCGGCTACAATGAGCAGTTCTTC. Full variable domain (rest looked up from reference TRBV5-1 and TRBJ2-1): KAGVTQTPRYLIKTRGQQVTLSCSPISGHRSVSWYQQTPGQGLQFLFEYFSETQRNKGNFPGRFSGRQFSNSRSEMNVSTLELGDSALYLCASSLVGGYNEQFFGPGTRLTVL.

This chain joins TRBV2 and TRBJ1-2; 11 nucleotides align to TRBD1. This CDR3 has 13 amino acids. The V gene's germline CDR1 is SNHLY and CDR2 FYNNEI. Losses at the gene ends were 7 bases for V and 8 bases for J; bases not matched to a gene: 6. CDR3 loop: CASIKGQGDGYTF. CDR3 DNA sequence: TGTGCCAGCATTAAGGGACAGGGGGACGGCTACACCTTC.

The rearrangement uses TRBV30 and TRBJ1-5, with D maybe TRBD1 (5 bases). Trimming removed 4 bases at V and 5 bases at J, with 12 bases between. The germline V gene has CDR1 GTSNPN and CDR2 SVGIG (reference sequence). The CDR3 has 13 residues. CDR3 in DNA: TGTGCCTGGACTCGTCAGGGAGATCAGCCCCAGCATTTT. This encodes CAWTRQGDQPQHF. The variable domain in full, with the rest retrieved from reference TRBV30 and TRBJ1-5, is SQTIHQWPATLVQPVGSPLSLECTVEGTSNPNLYWYRQAAGRGLQLLFYSVGIGQISSEVPQNLSASRPQDRQFILSSKKLLLSDSGFYLCAWTRQGDQPQHFGDGTRLSIL.

CDR3 DNA: TGTGCCAGCAGCTTAGCCTCACTAGGGGCGGATGAGCAGTTCTTC. This codes for CASSLASLGADEQFF. The rearrangement uses TRBV11-3 and TRBJ2-1, with D perhaps assigned TRBD1 or TRBD2 (5 bases each). Germline V gene data show CDR1 as SGHNT and CDR2 as YENEEA. Trimming pared 1 base from V and 8 bases from J, leaving 15 bases between. The CDR3 has 15 amino acids.

The rearrangement links TRBV6-4 to TRBJ1-1; perhaps TRBD1 as D (6 bases). Germline assignment: CDR1 MRHNA and CDR2 SNTAGT. The CDR3 runs to 14 residues. Trimming took 6 bases from V and 4 from J, leaving 15 bases between them. The chain's CDR3 is CASRITGQSTEAFF. DNA of the CDR3: TGTGCCAGCAGGATCACAGGGCAAAGCACTGAAGCTTTCTTT.

The V gene is TRBV19, the J gene TRBJ1-1; 10 bases align to TRBD1. Germline V gene data show CDR1 as LNHDA and CDR2 as SQIVND (reference sequence). The CDR3 has 15 residues. V gave up 3 bases and J gave up 3 bases; unmatched junction bases: 4. In nucleotides, the CDR3 is TGTGCCAGTAGTATGACGGACAGGGGGTACACTGAAGCTTTCTTT. It translates to CASSMTDRGYTEAFF.

The CDR3 DNA is TGTGCCAGCAGCCAAGATCGGCGAAACACCATATATTTT. Translation: CASSQDRRNTIYF. The chain combines TRBV14 with TRBJ1-3; no firm D call. CDR1 and CDR2 (germline): SGHDN, FVKESK. The V end lost 0 bases, the J end lost 5 bases, and 5 bases lay between the germline ends. The CDR3 contains 13 residues.

This clone was seen a single time. V usage is TRBV7-8 and J usage is TRBJ2-1; 7 nucleotides line up with TRBD1. CDR1 and CDR2 from the germline V gene are SGHVS and FQNEAQ. The CDR3 sequence is 15 residues long. V dropped 5 bases and J dropped 2; count of bases not matched to a gene: 6. The CDR3 region has the DNA TGTGCCAGCAGCCCGATCGACAGGGCCTACAATGAGCAGTTCTTC. Translation: CASSPIDRAYNEQFF.

The V call is TRBV15, the J call TRBJ1-5; D perhaps matches TRBD1 (6 bases). The length of the CDR3 is 18 residues. CDR1 LNHNV and CDR2 YYDKDF come from the germline V gene (reference sequence). V was trimmed by 0 bases and J by 5 bases, leaving 20 bases between them. This chain's CDR3 is CATSRDGPLTGRHQPQHF. Here the CDR3 DNA reads TGTGCCACCAGCAGAGATGGCCCCCTTACAGGGCGTCATCAGCCCCAGCATTTT. Drawing the rest from reference TRBV15 and TRBJ1-5, the complete variable domain is DAMVIQNPRYQVTQFGKPVTLSCSQTLNHNVMYWYQQKSSQAPKLLFHYYDKDFNNEADTPDNFQSRRPNTSFCFLDIRSPGLGDTAMYLCATSRDGPLTGRHQPQHFGDGTRLSIL.

V and J are TRBV4-1 and TRBJ1-3, with 7 bases fitting TRBD1. V shed 5 bases and J 2 bases; nucleotides not matched to a gene: 6. Looked up from germline, CDR1 is MGHRA and CDR2 is YSYEKL. This CDR3 spans 15 amino acids. DNA for the CDR3: TGCGCCAGCAGCTCGTGGACAGGCGCTGGAAACACCATATATTTT. It codes for CASSSWTGAGNTIYF.

The rearrangement links TRBV7-2 to TRBJ1-2; D is uncertain. V gave up 5 bases and J gave up 1 base, with 8 bases separating them. Germline V gene data show CDR1 as SGHTA and CDR2 as FQGNSA. CDR3 length: 13 residues. CDR3 DNA: TGTGCCAGCAGCCCCAGGATTAACTATGGCTACACCTTC. Protein sequence: CASSPRINYGYTF.

V gene TRBV7-9 combines with J gene TRBJ2-5, with TRBD1 identical over 8 bases. The CDR3 loop spans 15 amino acids. CDR1 is SEHNR, CDR2 FQNEAQ, per germline (reference sequence). Trimming at V came to 7 bases and at J to 1 base, leaving 8 bases not matched to a gene. The CDR3 nucleotides read TGTGCCAGCAAACAAAGGGACAGGCCCCAAGAGACCCAGTACTTC. Encoded protein: CASKQRDRPQETQYF.

This chain joins TRBV29-1 and TRBJ2-2; possibly TRBD1 for D (6 bases). Between the trimmed V and J ends, which lost 6 bases and 4 bases, there was a span of 12 bases. This CDR3 is built from 13 residues. In germline, CDR1 is SQVTM, CDR2 ANQGSEA. CDR3 sequence reads: CSVATGITGELFF. The CDR3 bases are TGCAGCGTCGCCACAGGGATCACCGGGGAGCTGTTTTTT.

The chain recombines TRBV20-1 with TRBJ1-1, with D perhaps matching TRBD1 (5 bases). The V end was cut by 6 bases, the J end by 7 bases, with 12 bases between. The CDR3 extends over 11 amino acids. Germline values: CDR1 DFQATT, CDR2 SNEGSKA (reference sequence). DNA for the CDR3: TGCAGTGCGAGGGGTCCCCTTGAAGCTTTCTTT. It yields the protein CSARGPLEAFF.

The chain is built from TRBV6-2 or TRBV6-3 and TRBJ1-5; D is unclear. V lost 2 bases to trimming and J lost 1 base, with 24 bases between them. The CDR3 contains 20 residues. Germline V gene lookup returns CDR1 MNHEY and CDR2 SVGEGT. The CDR3, as DNA: TGTGCCAGCAGTTACATTTTAGCAGGCGTGGAAATTCGGAGCAATCAGCCCCAGCATTTT. Amino acids: CASSYILAGVEIRSNQPQHF.

The chain recombines TRBV7-9 with TRBJ2-3; 10 bases agree with TRBD2. The junction had 8 bases not matched to a gene; V was cut back by 5 bases and J by 6 bases. Germline CDR1 SEHNR, CDR2 FQNEAQ (reference sequence). The CDR3 is 15 amino acids. CDR3 protein: CASSATTSGFDTQYF. The CDR3 DNA reads as TGTGCCAGCAGCGCGACGACTAGCGGGTTTGATACGCAGTATTTT.

The rearrangement uses TRBV3-1 (or the pseudogene TRBV3-2) and TRBJ2-1; 13 bases align to TRBD2. V shed 3 bases, J shed 7 bases, and the junction held 9 bases outside the gene matches. Looked up from germline, CDR1 is LGHDT and CDR2 is YNNKEL (reference sequence). The CDR3 loop spans 17 amino acids. The CDR3 nucleotides read TGTGCCAGCAGCCACCCTAGTGGGGGACTAGCGGGGAATGAGCAGTTCTTC. Its translation is CASSHPSGGLAGNEQFF.